A single sample gave rise to the 25 T cell receptor beta chains below, sequenced in a study of vaccination effects on CD4 cells after COVID-19. Between days 9 and 10 of culture, CD4+ T cells were separated out. Their cognate antigens are unknown. Sequencing used immunoSEQ multiplex PCR; TCRdb keeps in-frame clones, though not all of them. The table has approximately 45,000 clones, about 76% seen once. This sample comprised CD4+ T cells from PBMCs cultured without peptide, obtained before COVID-19 vaccination. The source is a human donor who had a prior SARS-CoV-2 infection.

In this sample, this clone turned up a few times. The V call is TRBV19, the J call TRBJ2-2; 15 nucleotides line up with TRBD2. The junction had 12 bases not matched to a gene; V was cut back by 8 bases and J by 5 bases. The CDR3 runs to 18 residues. Germline V lookup: CDR1 LNHDA, CDR2 SQIVND (reference sequence). The CDR3 here is CASQSLGTSGGFTGELFF. CDR3 in DNA: TGTGCCAGTCAGAGTTTGGGGACTAGCGGGGGGTTTACCGGGGAGCTGTTTTTT.

CDR3 DNA sequence: TGTGCCAGCAGCTTGGAGGGGTGGAACTATGGCTACACCTTC. Translating it yields CASSLEGWNYGYTF. The gene calls are TRBV5-6 and TRBJ1-2; D is perhaps TRBD1 (5 bases). The germline CDR1 and CDR2 sequences are SGHDT and YYEEEE. The CDR3 extends over 14 amino acids. V lost 0 bases and J 2 bases, leaving 8 bases between the germline ends.

This clone is a singleton in its sample. The rearrangement links TRBV9 to TRBJ2-3, with D unresolved. The CDR3 consists of 15 residues. Germline values: CDR1 SGDLS, CDR2 YYNGEE. V was shortened by 0 bases and J by 1 base, with 9 bases between the two germline ends. The CDR3 spells CASSVALVGTDTQYF. CDR3 sequence (DNA): TGTGCCAGCAGCGTAGCTCTAGTAGGCACAGATACGCAGTATTTT.

This chain joins TRBV11-1 and TRBJ1-1; 7 nucleotides match TRBD1. Germline V gene data show CDR1 as SGHAT and CDR2 as FQDESV (reference sequence). This CDR3 is built from 15 residues. Unmatched junction bases numbered 8, after V lost 2 bases and J lost 5 bases. The CDR3 DNA reads TGTGCCAGCAGCTTAACTCAGGGGGAGAGAACTGAAGCTTTCTTT. Translating it yields CASSLTQGERTEAFF.

The chain is built from TRBV7-2 and TRBJ2-5, with 14 bases aligning to TRBD2. The V gene end was trimmed by 4 bases and the J gene end by 7 bases; junction bases not matched to a gene: 14. This CDR3 has 18 amino acids. CDR1 and CDR2 from the germline V gene are SGHTA and FQGNSA. The CDR3 reads CASSSGLAGGPDLGTQYF. CDR3 coding DNA: TGTGCCAGCAGCTCCGGACTAGCGGGGGGCCCGGACCTTGGGACCCAGTACTTC.

This clone was detected only once. This chain uses TRBV19 with TRBJ2-3; D remains ambiguous. The CDR3 spans 11 residues. Trimming cost V 4 bases and J 10 bases, with 9 bases left between them. The germline V gene encodes CDR1 LNHDA and CDR2 SQIVND (reference sequence). CDR3: CASSTLGAQYF. The CDR3 DNA follows: TGTGCCAGTAGTACCCTTGGTGCGCAGTATTTT.

The rearrangement uses TRBV2 and TRBJ2-1; no clear D gene. Per the germline V gene, CDR1 is SNHLY and CDR2 is FYNNEI. The V end lost 6 bases, the J end lost 11 bases, and 11 bases lay between the germline ends. The CDR3 consists of 11 residues. Here the CDR3 DNA reads TGTGCCAGCAGCGACGACACAAAGCAGTTCTTC. Translation: CASSDDTKQFF.

This clone appeared a few times. This chain links TRBV11-3 with TRBJ2-7; D not certain. There are 14 residues in the CDR3. Germline lookup yields CDR1 SGHNT and CDR2 YENEEA. V was shortened by 3 bases and J by 7 bases, with 16 bases between the two germline ends. The CDR3 spells CASSLNSPTIEQYF. The CDR3 nucleotides read TGTGCCAGCAGCTTGAATTCCCCCACGATTGAGCAGTACTTC.

This rearrangement joins TRBV2 to TRBJ2-1; 12 positions agree with TRBD2. Germline V gene data show CDR1 as SNHLY and CDR2 as FYNNEI. There are 16 residues in the CDR3. V was clipped by 7 bases and J by 4 bases; unmatched bases: 8. The CDR3 reads CASTKTSGGPYNEQFF. CDR3 nucleotide sequence: TGTGCCAGCACAAAGACTAGCGGGGGCCCATACAATGAGCAGTTCTTC.

The rearrangement uses TRBV7-2 and TRBJ2-7, with D possibly being TRBD1 (6 bases). The CDR3 consists of 15 residues. In germline, CDR1 is SGHTA, CDR2 FQGNSA. V lost 2 bases and J lost 2, with 13 bases in between. The CDR3 DNA reads TGTGCCAGCAGCTTATTAACAGGGCTTGCCTACGAGCAGTACTTC. This sequence encodes CASSLLTGLAYEQYF.

This clone was observed a handful of times. The chain joins TRBV11-3 to TRBJ1-2; unclear D gene. The ends were cut back, 8 bases at V and 0 bases at J, with 13 bases in the middle. Germline V gives CDR1 SGHNT, CDR2 YENEEA. The CDR3 runs to 14 residues. The CDR3: CASQWSLANYGYTF. The DNA of the CDR3 is TGTGCCAGCCAGTGGAGCCTAGCTAACTATGGCTACACCTTC.

The chain couples TRBV6-5 to TRBJ2-7; D is possibly TRBD1 (5 bases). Trimming pared 8 bases from V and 0 bases from J, leaving 14 bases between. Germline CDR1 is MNHEY and CDR2 is SVGAGI. There are 14 residues in the CDR3. The CDR3 protein is CASLGALSSYEQYF. CDR3 coding DNA: TGTGCCAGCCTAGGGGCGTTAAGCTCCTACGAGCAGTACTTC.

This clone was observed a few times. V and J are TRBV20-1 and TRBJ2-1; D is possibly TRBD1 (6 bases). The V gene lost 4 bases and the J gene lost 5 bases, with 6 bases spanning the gap. Germline V CDR1 and CDR2: DFQATT, SNEGSKA (reference sequence). This CDR3 has 11 amino acids. CDR3 DNA: TGCAGTGCTACAGGGGACAATGAGCAGTTCTTC. Its translation is CSATGDNEQFF.

J is TRBJ2-1 and V is TRBV18; 9 nucleotides match TRBD2. CDR1 and CDR2 (germline): KGHSH, LQKENI. Unmatched junction bases numbered 6, after V lost 0 bases and J lost 6 bases. The CDR3 length is 16 residues. CDR3 in amino acids: CASSPPTSGGLNEQFF. DNA for the CDR3: TGTGCCAGCTCACCACCGACTAGCGGAGGACTCAATGAGCAGTTCTTC.

This clone was seen once. V is TRBV5-1 and J is TRBJ2-3, with D possibly matching TRBD2 (5 bases). The CDR3 spans 17 residues. The germline V gene encodes CDR1 SGHRS and CDR2 YFSETQ. Trimming left V 1 base short and J 3 bases short, with 18 bases between. The CDR3 nucleotides are TGCGCCAGCAGCTTGATGGGGTCTTTGGACTTTACAGATACGCAGTATTTT. Its protein is CASSLMGSLDFTDTQYF.

The chain has TRBV24-1 and TRBJ2-3; D call uncertain. The V gene lost 1 base and the J gene lost 5 bases, with 12 bases spanning the gap. CDR1 and CDR2 from the germline V gene are KGHDR and SFDVKD. This CDR3 region has 15 residues. This CDR3 reads CATSDLEAFGDTQYF. The CDR3 bases are TGTGCCACCAGTGATTTAGAGGCTTTTGGAGATACGCAGTATTTT.

V is TRBV7-2 and J is TRBJ1-4, with D tentatively TRBD1 (6 bases). This CDR3 region has 15 residues. CDR1 and CDR2 (germline): SGHTA, FQGNSA. V gave up 1 base and J gave up 6 bases, with 12 bases separating them. In nucleotides, the CDR3 is TGTGCCAGCAGCTTAGATGGAGGGGGGGATGAAAAACTGTTTTTT. Its protein product is CASSLDGGGDEKLFF. The full variable domain, rest sourced from reference TRBV7-2 and TRBJ1-4, is GAGVSQSPSNKVTEKGKDVELRCDPISGHTALYWYRQSLGQGLEFLIYFQGNSAPDKSGLPSDRFSAERTGGSVSTLTIQRTQQEDSAVYLCASSLDGGGDEKLFFGSGTQLSVL.

This chain joins TRBV19 and TRBJ2-3, with no clear D. The V end was cut by 4 bases, the J end by 7 bases, with 12 bases between. This CDR3 has 13 residues. Germline V gene sequence: CDR1 LNHDA, CDR2 SQIVND (reference sequence). The CDR3 is CASSTRQLHTQYF. DNA of the CDR3: TGTGCCAGTAGTACCCGACAACTGCATACGCAGTATTTT. The full variable domain, its missing parts supplied by reference TRBV19 and TRBJ2-3, is DGGITQSPKYLFRKEGQNVTLSCEQNLNHDAMYWYRQDPGQGLRLIYYSQIVNDFQKGDIAEGYSVSREKKESFPLTVTSAQKNPTAFYLCASSTRQLHTQYFGPGTRLTVL.

The chain joins TRBV25-1 to TRBJ2-7, with D possibly matching TRBD2 (5 bases). Germline V gives CDR1 MGHDK, CDR2 SYGVNS. The CDR3 runs to 15 residues. The V end lost 3 bases, the J end lost 1 base, and 13 bases lay between the germline ends. The CDR3 reads CASSDVRTGSYEQYF. The CDR3 DNA sequence: TGTGCCAGCAGTGACGTAAGGACGGGATCCTACGAGCAGTACTTC.

This chain connects TRBV14 to TRBJ1-2, with a possible D match to TRBD1 (6 bases). CDR3 length equals 14 residues. Trimming removed 0 bases from V and 4 bases from J, with 9 bases in between. Germline CDR1 reads SGHDN; CDR2 reads FVKESK. The CDR3, as DNA: TGTGCCAGCAGCCAAGACAGGGGAGTCTATGGCTACACCTTC. Protein product: CASSQDRGVYGYTF.

The rearrangement links TRBV28 to TRBJ2-5; D is perhaps TRBD2 (5 bases). Germline V CDR1 and CDR2: MDHEN, SYDVKM. Trimming cost V 7 bases and J 2 bases, with 17 bases left between them. CDR3 length: 15 amino acids. CDR3 residues: CASNQRGGGQETQYF. The CDR3 DNA reads TGTGCCAGCAATCAAAGAGGCGGAGGACAAGAGACCCAGTACTTC.

V gene TRBV11-1 combines with J gene TRBJ2-7; D remains unclear. CDR3 size: 14 residues. Trimming shortened V by 4 bases and J by 1 base, and 11 bases separated the two germline ends. Looked up from germline, CDR1 is SGHAT and CDR2 is FQDESV (reference sequence). CDR3 region: CASSSQAASYEQYF. CDR3 coding DNA: TGTGCCAGCAGCTCGCAAGCTGCATCCTACGAGCAGTACTTC.

The V gene is TRBV6-2 or TRBV6-3, the J gene TRBJ2-1, with unresolved D. The CDR3 is made up of 13 amino acids. The V end was cut by 2 bases, the J end by 8 bases, with 10 bases between. Germline V gene sequence: CDR1 MNHEY, CDR2 SVGEGT. The chain's CDR3 is CASSYNPNYEQFF. CDR3 sequence (DNA): TGTGCCAGCAGTTACAACCCCAACTATGAGCAGTTCTTC.

The V and J genes are TRBV6-6 and TRBJ2-7; TRBD1 agrees at 8 bases. This CDR3 comprises 15 residues. The J segment lost 2 bases and the V segment lost 6 bases, leaving 9 bases of the junction unmatched. CDR1 and CDR2 from the germline V gene are MNHNY and SVGAGI (reference sequence). CDR3 amino acids: CASRKTGDSAYEQYF. CDR3 DNA sequence: TGTGCCAGCAGAAAGACAGGGGATTCGGCCTACGAGCAGTACTTC.

V usage is TRBV12-5 and J usage is TRBJ1-1; D possibly corresponds to TRBD1 (6 bases). Germline V gene sequence: CDR1 LGHNT, CDR2 FRNRAP. Deletions cut 0 bases from V and 4 bases from J, with 12 bases between. The CDR3 loop spans 15 amino acids. CDR3 sequence: CASGLVGGLITEAFF. The DNA for the CDR3 is TGTGCTAGTGGTTTGGTAGGGGGACTTATCACTGAAGCTTTCTTT.